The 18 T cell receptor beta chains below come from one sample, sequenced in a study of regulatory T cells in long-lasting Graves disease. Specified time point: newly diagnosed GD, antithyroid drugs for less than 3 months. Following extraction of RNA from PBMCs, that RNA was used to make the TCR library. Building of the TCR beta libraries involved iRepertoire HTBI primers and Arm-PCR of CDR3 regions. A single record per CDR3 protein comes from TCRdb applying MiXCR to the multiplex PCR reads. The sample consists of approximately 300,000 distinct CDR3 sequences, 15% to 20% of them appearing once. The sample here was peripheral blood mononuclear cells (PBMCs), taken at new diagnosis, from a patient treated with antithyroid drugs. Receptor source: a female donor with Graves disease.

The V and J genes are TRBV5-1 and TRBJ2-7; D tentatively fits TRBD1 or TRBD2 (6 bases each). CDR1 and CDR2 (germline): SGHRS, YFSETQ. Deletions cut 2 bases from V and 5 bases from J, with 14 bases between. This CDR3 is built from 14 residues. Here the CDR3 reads CASSLGGRSDEQYF. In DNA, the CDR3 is TGCGCCAGCAGCTTAGGGGGGAGATCGGACGAGCAGTACTTC.

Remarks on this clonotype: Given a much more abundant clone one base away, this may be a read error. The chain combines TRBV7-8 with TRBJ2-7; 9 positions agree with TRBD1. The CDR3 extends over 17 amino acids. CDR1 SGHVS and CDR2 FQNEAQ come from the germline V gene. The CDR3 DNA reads TGTGCCAGCAGCTTCCGGGTACAGGGGGCAAAGTCCTACGAGCATTACTTC. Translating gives CASSFRVQGAKSYEHYF.

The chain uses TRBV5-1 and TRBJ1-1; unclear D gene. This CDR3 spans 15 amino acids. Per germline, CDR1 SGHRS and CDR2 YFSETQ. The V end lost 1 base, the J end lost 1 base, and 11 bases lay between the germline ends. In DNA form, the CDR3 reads TGCGCCAGCAGCTTGTCTGGAGGATCGAACACTGAAGCTTTCTTT. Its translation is CASSLSGGSNTEAFF.

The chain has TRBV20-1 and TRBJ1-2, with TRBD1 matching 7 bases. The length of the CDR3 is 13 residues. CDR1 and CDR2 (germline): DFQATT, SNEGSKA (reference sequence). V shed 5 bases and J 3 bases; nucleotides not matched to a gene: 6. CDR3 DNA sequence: TGCAGTGCTCCGAACAGGGGCGACTATGGCTACACCTTC. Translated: CSAPNRGDYGYTF.

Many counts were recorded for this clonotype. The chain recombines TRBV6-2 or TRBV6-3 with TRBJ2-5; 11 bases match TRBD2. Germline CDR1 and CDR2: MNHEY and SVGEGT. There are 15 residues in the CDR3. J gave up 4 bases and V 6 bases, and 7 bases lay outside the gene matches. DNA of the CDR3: TGTGCCAGCAGGGGACTAGCGGAGCCTATAGAGACCCAGTACTTC. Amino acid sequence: CASRGLAEPIETQYF.

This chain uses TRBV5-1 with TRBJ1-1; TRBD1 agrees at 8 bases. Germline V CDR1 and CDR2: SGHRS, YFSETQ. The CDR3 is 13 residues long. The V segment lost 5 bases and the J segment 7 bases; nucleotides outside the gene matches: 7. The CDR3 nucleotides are TGCGCCAGCAGTTTGATACAGGGGGGTGAAGCTTTCTTT. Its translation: CASSLIQGGEAFF. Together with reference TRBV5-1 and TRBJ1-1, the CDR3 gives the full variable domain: KAGVTQTPRYLIKTRGQQVTLSCSPISGHRSVSWYQQTPGQGLQFLFEYFSETQRNKGNFPGRFSGRQFSNSRSEMNVSTLELGDSALYLCASSLIQGGEAFFGQGTRLTVV.

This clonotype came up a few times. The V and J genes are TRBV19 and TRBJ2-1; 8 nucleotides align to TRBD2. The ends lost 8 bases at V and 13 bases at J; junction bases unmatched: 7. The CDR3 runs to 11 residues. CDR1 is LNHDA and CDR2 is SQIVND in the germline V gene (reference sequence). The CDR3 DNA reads TGTGCCAGTCTTCGGGGGACTAGTCAGTTCTTC. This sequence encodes CASLRGTSQFF.

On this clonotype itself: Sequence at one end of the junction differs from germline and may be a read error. For the CDR3, the DNA is TGCAGTGCTACAAATAGCGGGAGAGGCACAGATACGCGGTATTTT. Amino acids: CSATNSGRGTDTRYF. This chain uses TRBV20-1 with TRBJ2-3, with 9 bases lining up with TRBD2. Germline V lookup: CDR1 DFQATT, CDR2 SNEGSKA (reference sequence). The CDR3 sequence is 15 residues long.

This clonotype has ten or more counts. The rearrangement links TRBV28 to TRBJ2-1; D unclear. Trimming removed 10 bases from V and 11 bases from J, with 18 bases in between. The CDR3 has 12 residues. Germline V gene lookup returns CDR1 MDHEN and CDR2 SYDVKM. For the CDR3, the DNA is TGTGCCACACAAAGGGCAGGTAACAAGCAGTTCTTC. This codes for CATQRAGNKQFF. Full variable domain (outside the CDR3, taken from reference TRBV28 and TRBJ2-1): DVKVTQSSRYLVKRTGEKVFLECVQDMDHENMFWYRQDPGLGLRLIYFSYDVKMKEKGDIPEGYSVSREKKERFSLILESASTNQTSMYLCATQRAGNKQFFGPGTRLTVL.

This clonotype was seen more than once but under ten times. The CDR3: CASYPQGSEAFF. CDR3 nucleotide sequence: TGTGCCAGCTACCCACAGGGATCCGAAGCTTTCTTT. The gene calls are TRBV28 and TRBJ1-1; the D gene is possibly TRBD1 (6 bases). Trimming shortened V by 8 bases and J by 8 bases, and 15 bases separated the two germline ends. Looked up from germline, CDR1 is MDHEN and CDR2 is SYDVKM. This CDR3 is built from 12 residues.

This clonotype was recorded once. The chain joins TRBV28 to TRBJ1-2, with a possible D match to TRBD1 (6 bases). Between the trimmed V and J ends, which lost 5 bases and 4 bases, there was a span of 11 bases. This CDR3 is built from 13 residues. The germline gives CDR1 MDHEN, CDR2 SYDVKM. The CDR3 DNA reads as TGTGCCAGCAGTACGGGGGGGCCCTATGGCTACACCTTC. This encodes CASSTGGPYGYTF.

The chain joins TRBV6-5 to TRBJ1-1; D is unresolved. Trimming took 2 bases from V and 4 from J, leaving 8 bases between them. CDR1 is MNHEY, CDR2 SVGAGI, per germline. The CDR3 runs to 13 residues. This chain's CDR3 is CASSYGQTTEAFF. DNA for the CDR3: TGTGCCAGCAGTTACGGCCAGACCACTGAAGCTTTCTTT.

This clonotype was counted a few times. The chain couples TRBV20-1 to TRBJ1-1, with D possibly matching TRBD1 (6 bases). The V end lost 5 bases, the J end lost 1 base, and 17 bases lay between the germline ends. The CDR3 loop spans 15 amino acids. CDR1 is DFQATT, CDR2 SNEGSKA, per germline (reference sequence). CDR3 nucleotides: TGCAGTGCTTATGAAAAACAGGGACCGAACACTGAAGCTTTCTTT. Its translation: CSAYEKQGPNTEAFF.

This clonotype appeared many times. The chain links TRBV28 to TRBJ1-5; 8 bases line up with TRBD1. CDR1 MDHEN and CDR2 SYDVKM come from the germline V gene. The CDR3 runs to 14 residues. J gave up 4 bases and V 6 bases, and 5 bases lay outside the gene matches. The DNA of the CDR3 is TGTGCCAGCAGGGAGACAGGGGAGAATCAGCCCCAGCATTTT. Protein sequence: CASRETGENQPQHF.

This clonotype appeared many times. The CDR3 sequence: CASSSPVGATNEKLFF. The CDR3 DNA follows: TGTGCCAGCAGTTCCCCAGTCGGGGCAACTAATGAAAAACTGTTTTTT. This chain connects TRBV28 to TRBJ1-4; D gene uncertain. Germline lookup yields CDR1 MDHEN and CDR2 SYDVKM. With 4 bases removed from V and 0 bases from J, the gap between germline ends came to 12 bases. The CDR3 runs to 16 residues.

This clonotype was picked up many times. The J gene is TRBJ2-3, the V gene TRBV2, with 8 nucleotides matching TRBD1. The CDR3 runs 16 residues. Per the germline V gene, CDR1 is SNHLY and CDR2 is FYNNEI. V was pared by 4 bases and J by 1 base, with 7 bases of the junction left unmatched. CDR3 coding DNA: TGTGCCAGCAGTGGGCAGGGGGCTTCGGGCACAGATACGCAGTATTTT. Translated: CASSGQGASGTDTQYF.

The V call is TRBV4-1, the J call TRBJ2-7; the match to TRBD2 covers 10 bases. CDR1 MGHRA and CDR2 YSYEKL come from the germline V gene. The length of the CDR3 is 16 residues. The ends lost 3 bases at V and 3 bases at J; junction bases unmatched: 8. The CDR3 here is CASSQPTSGIYYEQYF. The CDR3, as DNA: TGCGCCAGCAGCCAGCCCACTAGCGGGATATACTACGAGCAGTACTTC.

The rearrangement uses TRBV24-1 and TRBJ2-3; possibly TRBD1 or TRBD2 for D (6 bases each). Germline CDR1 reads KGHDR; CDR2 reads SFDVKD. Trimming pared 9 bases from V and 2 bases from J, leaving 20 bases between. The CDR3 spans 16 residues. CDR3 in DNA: TGTGCCACCGCTGATCCCGTAGGGGGACTCACAGATACGCAGTATTTT. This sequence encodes CATADPVGGLTDTQYF.